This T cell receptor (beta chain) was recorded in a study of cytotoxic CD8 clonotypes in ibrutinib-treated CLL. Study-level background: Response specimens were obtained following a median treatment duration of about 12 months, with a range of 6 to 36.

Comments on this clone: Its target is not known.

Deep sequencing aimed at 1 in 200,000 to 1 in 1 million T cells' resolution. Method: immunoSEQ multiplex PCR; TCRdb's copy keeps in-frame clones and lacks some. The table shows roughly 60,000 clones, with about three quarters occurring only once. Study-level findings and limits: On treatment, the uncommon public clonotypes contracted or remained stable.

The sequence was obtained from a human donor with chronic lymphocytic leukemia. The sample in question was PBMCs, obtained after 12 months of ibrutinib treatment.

CDR3 in DNA: TGCGCCAGCAGCTTGGGAGGACTAGCGGGAGGGGCAGATACGCAGTATTTT. This codes for CASSLGGLAGGADTQYF. The chain combines TRBV5-1 with TRBJ2-3, with 15 bases that match TRBD2. V gave up 0 bases and J gave up 4 bases; unmatched junction bases: 3. CDR1 and CDR2 from the germline V gene are SGHRS and YFSETQ. This CDR3 is built from 17 residues.